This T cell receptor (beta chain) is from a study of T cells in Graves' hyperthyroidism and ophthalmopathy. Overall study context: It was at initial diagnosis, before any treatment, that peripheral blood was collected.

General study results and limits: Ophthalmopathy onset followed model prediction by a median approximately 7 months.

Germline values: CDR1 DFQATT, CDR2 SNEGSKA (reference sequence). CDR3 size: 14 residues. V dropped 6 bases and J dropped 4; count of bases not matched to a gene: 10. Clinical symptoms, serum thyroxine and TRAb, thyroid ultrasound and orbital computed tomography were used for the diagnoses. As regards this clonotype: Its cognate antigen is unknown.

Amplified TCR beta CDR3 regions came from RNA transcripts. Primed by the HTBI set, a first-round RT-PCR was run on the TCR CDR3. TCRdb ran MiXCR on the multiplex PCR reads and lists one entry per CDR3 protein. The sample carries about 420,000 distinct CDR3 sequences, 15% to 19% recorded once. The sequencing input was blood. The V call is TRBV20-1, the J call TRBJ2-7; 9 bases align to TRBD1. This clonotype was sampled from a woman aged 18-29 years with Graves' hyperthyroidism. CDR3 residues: CSAHRGDRAYEQYF. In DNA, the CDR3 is TGCAGTGCCCACAGGGGGGACAGGGCTTACGAGCAGTACTTC.